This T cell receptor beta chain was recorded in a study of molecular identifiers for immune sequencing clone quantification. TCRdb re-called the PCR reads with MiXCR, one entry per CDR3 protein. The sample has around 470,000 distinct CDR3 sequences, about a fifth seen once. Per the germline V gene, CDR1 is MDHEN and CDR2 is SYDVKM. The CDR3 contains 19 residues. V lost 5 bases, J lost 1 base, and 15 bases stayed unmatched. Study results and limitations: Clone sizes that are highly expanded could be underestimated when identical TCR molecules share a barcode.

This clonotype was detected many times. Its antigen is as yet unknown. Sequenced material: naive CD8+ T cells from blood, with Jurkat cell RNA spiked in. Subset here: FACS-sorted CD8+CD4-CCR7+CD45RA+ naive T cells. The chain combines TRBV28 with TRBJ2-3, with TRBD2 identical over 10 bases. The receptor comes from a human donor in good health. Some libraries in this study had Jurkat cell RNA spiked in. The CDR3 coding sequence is TGTGCCAGCAGTCCCCACCCAGCGGGAGGGGGGGACGGCACAGATACGCAGTATTTT. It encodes CASSPHPAGGGDGTDTQYF. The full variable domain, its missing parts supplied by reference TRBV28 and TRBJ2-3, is DVKVTQSSRYLVKRTGEKVFLECVQDMDHENMFWYRQDPGLGLRLIYFSYDVKMKEKGDIPEGYSVSREKKERFSLILESASTNQTSMYLCASSPHPAGGGDGTDTQYFGPGTRLTVL.